Described below is a single TCR beta chain sequence and its context. Its specificity is not known. The data were produced by immunoSEQ multiplex PCR, yet TCRdb's version contains in-frame clones alone and is incomplete. The sample includes around 78,000 clones, 60% to 85% of them seen just once. With ipilimumab providing CTLA-4 blockade, focal radiation was administered to patients who had chemo-refractory metastatic non-small-cell lung cancer. The CDR3 loop spans 15 amino acids. Germline CDR1 and CDR2: SSHAT and FNYEAQ (reference sequence). V gave up 1 base and J gave up 4 bases; unmatched junction bases: 7. This specimen belongs to a study of radiotherapy plus CTLA-4 blockade in lung cancer. Study as a whole: Objective response rate was about 18%; disease control rate, about 28%.

Study-level points and caveats: Clones of tumor-derived TCRs expanded in blood after radiotherapy plus ipilimumab. Reportedly, early blood T cell clone dynamics best predicted response, with interferon-beta.

The receptor's source is a human donor with non-small cell lung cancer who had a partial response to radiotherapy plus ipilimumab. Some clones in this sample may be carry-over from other donors' samples. This sample comprised peripheral blood, obtained from a patient treated with radiotherapy plus ipilimumab. The chain couples TRBV7-7 to TRBJ2-7; TRBD2 aligns across 7 bases. The CDR3 bases are TGTGCCAGCAGCTTAGGGTTCGGCGGGAGTTACGAGCAGTACTTC. Its protein product is CASSLGFGGSYEQYF.